These 9 T cell receptor beta chains were sequenced from one sample in a study of shared clonotypes between healthy human individuals. Libraries were prepared by immunoSEQ multiplex PCR; TCRdb keeps only in-frame clonotypes and omits some of them. The sample has some 2,000,000 clones; 90% to 97% are singletons. Sequencing was performed on naive CD4+ T cells sorted from blood. The subset denotes: CD45RA+ positively selected. The source of these receptors is a man aged 18 to 30 in good health.

This chain connects TRBV18 to TRBJ2-4, with D possibly TRBD2 on 6 matching bases. CDR1 KGHSH and CDR2 LQKENI come from the germline V gene. With 4 bases removed from V and 0 bases from J, the gap between germline ends came to 10 bases. The CDR3 loop spans 15 amino acids. The CDR3 loop is CASSQGLLAKNIQYF. The CDR3 region has the DNA TGTGCCAGCTCACAGGGACTCTTAGCCAAAAACATTCAGTACTTC. The full variable domain, completed using reference TRBV18 and TRBJ2-4, is NAGVMQNPRHLVRRRGQEARLRCSPMKGHSHVYWYRQLPEEGLKFMVYLQKENIIDESGMPKERFSAEFPKEGPSILRIQQVVRGDSAAYFCASSQGLLAKNIQYFGAGTRLSVL.

The rearrangement links TRBV6-6 to TRBJ1-4; D might be TRBD1 (6 bases). The V gene lost 2 bases and the J gene lost 5 bases, with 12 bases spanning the gap. The CDR3 sequence is 15 residues long. Looked up from germline, CDR1 is MNHNY and CDR2 is SVGAGI (reference sequence). The CDR3 coding sequence is TGTGCCAGCAGTTACCCGGACAGCGCGAATGAAAAACTGTTTTTT. Translated: CASSYPDSANEKLFF.

The J gene is TRBJ1-2, the V gene TRBV10-3, with 7 bases that match TRBD1. CDR3 length: 12 residues. With 11 bases clipped from V and 1 base from J, the junction kept 4 bases outside the gene matches. Germline CDR1 and CDR2: ENHRY and SYGVKD. The DNA for the CDR3 is TGTGCCTCACAGGGGAATAACTATGGCTACACCTTC. Translating gives CASQGNNYGYTF.

The rearrangement uses TRBV28 and TRBJ1-2, with D perhaps TRBD1 (6 bases). The germline V and J ends were trimmed by 5 bases and 5 bases, with 12 bases remaining between them. The CDR3 extends over 13 amino acids. Germline V gives CDR1 MDHEN, CDR2 SYDVKM. The CDR3 region has the DNA TGTGCCAGCAGTAGCGGTAGGGGGTATGGCTACACCTTC. Its translation: CASSSGRGYGYTF.

This clone was detected a few times. V is TRBV28 and J is TRBJ1-5; a weak D match, TRBD1 (5 bases). V shed 7 bases and J shed 3 bases, with 13 bases lying between them. Per germline, CDR1 MDHEN and CDR2 SYDVKM. The CDR3 is 14 amino acids. The CDR3 sequence is CASTLDSTNQPQHF. The CDR3 bases are TGTGCCAGCACTCTAGACAGCACCAATCAGCCCCAGCATTTT.

The chain couples TRBV7-2 to TRBJ2-1; unclear D gene. Germline-derived CDR1 and CDR2 are SGHTA and FQGNSA. CDR3 size: 12 residues. V was cut by 5 bases and J by 7 bases, with 9 bases left in between. CDR3 sequence (DNA): TGTGCCAGCAGCGCCTATTTGAATGAGCAGTTCTTC. It encodes CASSAYLNEQFF.

As to this clone: One end of the junction varies from germline; a read error may be responsible. The gene calls are TRBV11-2 and TRBJ2-3, with 10 bases matching TRBD1. The CDR3 runs 14 residues. Germline lookup yields CDR1 SGHAT and CDR2 FQNNGV. Here the CDR3 DNA reads TGTGCCAGCAGCGTAGACAGGGGGCAGGATACGCAGTATTTT. Translating gives CASSVDRGQDTQYF.

The chain uses TRBV7-8 and TRBJ2-3; D gene uncertain. Trimming took 5 bases from V and 4 from J, leaving 16 bases between them. The CDR3 spans 15 residues. Germline V gene data show CDR1 as SGHVS and CDR2 as FQNEAQ. The CDR3 loop is CASSLRRHIADTQYF. The DNA of the CDR3 is TGTGCCAGCAGCCTCCGTAGGCACATTGCAGATACGCAGTATTTT.

The chain has TRBV6-6 and TRBJ2-5; a possible D gene is TRBD2 (6 bases). With the DNA end fitting TRBJ2-7 better, the J assignment may be wrong. This CDR3 has 16 amino acids. Germline V gene lookup returns CDR1 MNHNY and CDR2 SVGAGI (reference sequence). CDR3 in DNA: TGTGCCAGCACTCCCGGTTGGGACTTAAAGGGCTACGAGCAGTACTTC. This codes for CASTPGWDLKGYEQYF.